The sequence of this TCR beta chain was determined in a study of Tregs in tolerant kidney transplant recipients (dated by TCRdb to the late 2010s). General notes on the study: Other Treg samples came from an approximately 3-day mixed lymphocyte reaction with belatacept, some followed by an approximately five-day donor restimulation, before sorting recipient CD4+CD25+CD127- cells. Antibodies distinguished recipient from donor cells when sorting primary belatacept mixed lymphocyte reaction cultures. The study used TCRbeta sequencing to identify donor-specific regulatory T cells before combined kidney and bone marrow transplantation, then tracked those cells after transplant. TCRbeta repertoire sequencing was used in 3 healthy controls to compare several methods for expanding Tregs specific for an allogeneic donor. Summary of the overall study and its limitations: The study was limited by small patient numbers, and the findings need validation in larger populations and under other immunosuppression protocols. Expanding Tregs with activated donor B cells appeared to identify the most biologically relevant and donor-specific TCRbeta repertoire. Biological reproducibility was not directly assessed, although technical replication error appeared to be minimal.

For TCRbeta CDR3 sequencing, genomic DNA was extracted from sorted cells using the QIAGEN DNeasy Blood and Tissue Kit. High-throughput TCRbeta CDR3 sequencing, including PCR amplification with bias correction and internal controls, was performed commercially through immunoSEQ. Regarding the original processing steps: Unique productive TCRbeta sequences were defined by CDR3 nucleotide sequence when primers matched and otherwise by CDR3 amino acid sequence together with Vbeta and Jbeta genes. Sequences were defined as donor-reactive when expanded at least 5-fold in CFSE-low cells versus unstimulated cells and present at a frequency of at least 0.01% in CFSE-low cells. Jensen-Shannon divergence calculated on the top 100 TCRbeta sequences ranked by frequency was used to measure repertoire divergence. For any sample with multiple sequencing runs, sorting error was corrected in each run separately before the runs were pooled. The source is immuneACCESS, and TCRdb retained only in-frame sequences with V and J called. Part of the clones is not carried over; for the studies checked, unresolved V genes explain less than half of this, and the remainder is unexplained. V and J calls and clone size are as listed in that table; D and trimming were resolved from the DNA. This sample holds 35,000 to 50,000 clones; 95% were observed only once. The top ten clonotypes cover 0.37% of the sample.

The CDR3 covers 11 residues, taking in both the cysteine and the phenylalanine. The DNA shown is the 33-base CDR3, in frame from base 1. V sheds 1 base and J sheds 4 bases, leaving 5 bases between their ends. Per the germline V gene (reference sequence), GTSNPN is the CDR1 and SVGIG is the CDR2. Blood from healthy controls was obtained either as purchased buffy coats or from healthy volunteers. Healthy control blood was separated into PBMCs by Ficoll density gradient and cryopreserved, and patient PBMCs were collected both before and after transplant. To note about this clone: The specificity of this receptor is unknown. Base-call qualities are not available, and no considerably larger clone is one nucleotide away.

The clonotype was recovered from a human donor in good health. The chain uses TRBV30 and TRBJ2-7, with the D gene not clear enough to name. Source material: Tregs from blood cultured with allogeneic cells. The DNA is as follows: TGTGCCTGGAGTGCGCGATACGAGCAGTACTTC. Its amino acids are CAWSARYEQYF.